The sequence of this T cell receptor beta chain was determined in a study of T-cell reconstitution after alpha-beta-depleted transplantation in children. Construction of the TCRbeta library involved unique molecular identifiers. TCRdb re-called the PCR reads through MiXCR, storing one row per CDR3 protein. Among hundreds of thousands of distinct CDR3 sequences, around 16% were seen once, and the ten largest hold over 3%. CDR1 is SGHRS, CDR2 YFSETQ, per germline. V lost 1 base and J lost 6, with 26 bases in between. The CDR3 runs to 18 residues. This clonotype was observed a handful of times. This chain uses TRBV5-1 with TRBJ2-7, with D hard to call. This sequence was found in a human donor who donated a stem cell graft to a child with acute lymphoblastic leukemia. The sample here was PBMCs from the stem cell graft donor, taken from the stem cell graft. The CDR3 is CASSLTTIKGPVLGEQYF. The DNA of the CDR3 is TGCGCCAGCAGCTTGACCACCATAAAGGGCCCTGTCCTCGGCGAGCAGTACTTC.